This T cell receptor (beta chain) emerged from a study of blood T cells in healthy people across ages. General study points: Both higher diversity and more naive CD4+ cells marked long-lived donors when set against aged donors.

On this clonotype: Its antigen remains unidentified.

Together with a sample-barcoded 5' primer, a J-beta primer mix was included in a second PCR lasting about 7 to 12 cycles. One entry per CDR3 protein results from TCRdb running MiXCR on the 5' RACE reads. The sample records hundreds of thousands of distinct CDR3 sequences, roughly 40% being singletons. Isolation per sample recovered at least 7 million PBMCs. The source is a man aged 18 to 29 in good health. The source material was blood.

The CDR3 is CSAGQGNEAFF. For the CDR3, the DNA is TGCAGTGCTGGACAGGGGAATGAAGCTTTCTTT. The chain carries TRBV20-1 and TRBJ1-1; 9 nucleotides align to TRBD1. CDR1 is DFQATT, CDR2 SNEGSKA, per germline (reference sequence). This CDR3 spans 11 amino acids. Trimming removed 5 bases from V and 7 bases from J; junction bases left unmatched: 2.